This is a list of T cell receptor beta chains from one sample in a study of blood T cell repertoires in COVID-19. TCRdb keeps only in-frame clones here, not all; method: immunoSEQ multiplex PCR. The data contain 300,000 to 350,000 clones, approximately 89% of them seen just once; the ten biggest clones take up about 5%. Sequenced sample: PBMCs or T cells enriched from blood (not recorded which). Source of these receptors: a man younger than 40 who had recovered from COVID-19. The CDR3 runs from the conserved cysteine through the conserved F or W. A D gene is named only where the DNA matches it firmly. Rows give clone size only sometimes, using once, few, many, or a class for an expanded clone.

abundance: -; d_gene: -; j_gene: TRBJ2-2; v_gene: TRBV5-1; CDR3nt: TGCGCCAGCAGCTCCGGGACACCTAACACCGGGGAGCTGTTTTTT; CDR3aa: CASSSGTPNTGELFF
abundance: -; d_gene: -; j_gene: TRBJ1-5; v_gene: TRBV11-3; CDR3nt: TGTGCCAGCAGCGGGACAAGACTTAGCAATCAGCCCCAGCATTTT; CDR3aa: CASSGTRLSNQPQHF
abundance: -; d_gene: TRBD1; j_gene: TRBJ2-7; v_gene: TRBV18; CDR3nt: TGTGCCAGCTCACCGCCGGGACAGCCCGTAGAGCAGTACTTC; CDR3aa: CASSPPGQPVEQYF
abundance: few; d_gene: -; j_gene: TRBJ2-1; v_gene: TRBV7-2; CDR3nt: TGTGCCAGCAGCTTAGCCCGGGACTTCTACAATGAGCAGTTCTTC; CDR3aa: CASSLARDFYNEQFF
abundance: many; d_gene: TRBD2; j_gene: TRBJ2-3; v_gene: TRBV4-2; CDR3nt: TGTGCCAGCAGCCAAGGGCTAGCGGGGGGGCCAGATACGCAGTATTTT; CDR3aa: CASSQGLAGGPDTQYF
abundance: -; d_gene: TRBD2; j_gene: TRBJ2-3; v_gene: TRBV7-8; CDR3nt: TGTGCCAGCAGCTTTGGGGGGACTAGCGGCCTCACAGATACGCAGTATTTT; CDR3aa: CASSFGGTSGLTDTQYF
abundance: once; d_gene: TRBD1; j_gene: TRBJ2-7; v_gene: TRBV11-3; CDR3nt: TGTGCCAGCAGCGTAGGACAGGGGGGCCACGAGCAGTACTTC; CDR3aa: CASSVGQGGHEQYF
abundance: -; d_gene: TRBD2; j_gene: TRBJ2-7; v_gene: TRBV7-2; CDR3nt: TGTGCCAGCAGTAAAAGGTCGGGAGGAACTGACGAGCAGTACTTC; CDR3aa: CASSKRSGGTDEQYF
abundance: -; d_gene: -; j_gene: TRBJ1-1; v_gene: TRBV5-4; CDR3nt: TGTGCCAGCAGCTTGGGTTCCCAGGTGAACACTGAAGCTTTCTTT; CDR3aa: CASSLGSQVNTEAFF
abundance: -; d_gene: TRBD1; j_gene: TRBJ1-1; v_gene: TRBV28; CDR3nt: TGTGCCAGCAGTTTAGGGACAGGGTTTGAAGCTTTCTTT; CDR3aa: CASSLGTGFEAFF
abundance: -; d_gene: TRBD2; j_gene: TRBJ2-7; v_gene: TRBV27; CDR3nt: TGTGCCAGCAGGGGTGTGGGGGGGAGCTCCTACGAGCAGTACTTC; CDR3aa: CASRGVGGSSYEQYF
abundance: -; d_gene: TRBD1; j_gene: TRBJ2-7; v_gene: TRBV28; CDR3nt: TGTGCCAGCAGTTCCGGGACAGAGACCTACGAGCAGTACTTC; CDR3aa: CASSSGTETYEQYF
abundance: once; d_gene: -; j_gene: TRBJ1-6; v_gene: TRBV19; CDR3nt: TGTGCCAGTACCAGGATAGGTTCACCCCTCCACTTT; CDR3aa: CASTRIGSPLHF
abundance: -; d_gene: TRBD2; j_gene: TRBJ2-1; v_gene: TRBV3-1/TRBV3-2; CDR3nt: TGTGCCAGCAGCCGCATGAGCGGGGGGGCATCCAATGAGCAGTTCTTC; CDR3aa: CASSRMSGGASNEQFF
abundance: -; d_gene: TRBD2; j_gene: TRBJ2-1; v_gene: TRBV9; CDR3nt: TGTGCCAGCAGCGTAGGAGGCGGGGGCTACAATGAGCAGTTCTTC; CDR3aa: CASSVGGGGYNEQFF
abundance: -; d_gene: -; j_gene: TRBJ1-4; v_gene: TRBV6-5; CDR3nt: TGTGCCAGCAGTTACTCTCCGACAGCTTTTAATGAAAAACTGTTTTTT; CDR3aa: CASSYSPTAFNEKLFF
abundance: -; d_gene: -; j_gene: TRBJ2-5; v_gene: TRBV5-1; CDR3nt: TGCGCCAGCAGCCCGGGGGACCTGCCCCCAGAGACCCAGTACTTC; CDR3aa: CASSPGDLPPETQYF
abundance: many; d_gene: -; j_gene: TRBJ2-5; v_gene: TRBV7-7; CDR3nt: TGTGCCAGCAGCTTAGGAAGACTAGTCCGAGGGGAGACCCAGTACTTC; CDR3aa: CASSLGRLVRGETQYF
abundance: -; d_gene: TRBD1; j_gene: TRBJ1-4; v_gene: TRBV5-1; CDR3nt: TGCGCCAGCAGCTTGGCCGGGACAGTCGACGAAAAACTGTTTTTT; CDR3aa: CASSLAGTVDEKLFF
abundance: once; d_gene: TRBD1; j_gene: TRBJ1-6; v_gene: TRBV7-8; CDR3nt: TGTGCCAGCAGCCAGTCGACAGGGCCAAACTATAATTCACCCCTCCACTTT; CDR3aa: CASSQSTGPNYNSPLHF
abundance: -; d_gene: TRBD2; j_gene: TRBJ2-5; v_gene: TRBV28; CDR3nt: TGTGCCAGCAGTCCATCTAGCGGGGGTTCGGAGACCCAGTACTTC; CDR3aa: CASSPSSGGSETQYF
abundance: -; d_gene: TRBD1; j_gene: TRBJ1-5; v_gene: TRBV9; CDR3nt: TGTGCCAGCAGCTACACAGGGGGGAGCAATCAGCCCCAGCATTTT; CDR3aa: CASSYTGGSNQPQHF
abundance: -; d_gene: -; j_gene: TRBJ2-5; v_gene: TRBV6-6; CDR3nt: TGTGCCAGCAGTTACCGGGTTGAAGAGACCCAGTACTTC; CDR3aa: CASSYRVEETQYF
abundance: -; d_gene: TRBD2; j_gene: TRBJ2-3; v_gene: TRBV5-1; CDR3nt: TGCGCCAGCAGCTTCGGACTAGCGGGGGCCACAGATACGCAGTATTTT; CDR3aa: CASSFGLAGATDTQYF
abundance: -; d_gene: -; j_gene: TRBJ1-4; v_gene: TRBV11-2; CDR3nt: TGTGCCAGCAGCTTAGGGACTCCCGGTCGGGAAAAACTGTTTTTT; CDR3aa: CASSLGTPGREKLFF
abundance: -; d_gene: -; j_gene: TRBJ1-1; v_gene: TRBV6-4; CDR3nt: TGTGCCAGCAGCGCAGACGGACAGCAGAACACTGAAGCTTTCTTT; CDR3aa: CASSADGQQNTEAFF
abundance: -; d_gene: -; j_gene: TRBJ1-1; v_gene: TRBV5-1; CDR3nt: TGCGCCAGCAGCTTGGGTACAGTCATGAACACTGAAGCTTTCTTT; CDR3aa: CASSLGTVMNTEAFF